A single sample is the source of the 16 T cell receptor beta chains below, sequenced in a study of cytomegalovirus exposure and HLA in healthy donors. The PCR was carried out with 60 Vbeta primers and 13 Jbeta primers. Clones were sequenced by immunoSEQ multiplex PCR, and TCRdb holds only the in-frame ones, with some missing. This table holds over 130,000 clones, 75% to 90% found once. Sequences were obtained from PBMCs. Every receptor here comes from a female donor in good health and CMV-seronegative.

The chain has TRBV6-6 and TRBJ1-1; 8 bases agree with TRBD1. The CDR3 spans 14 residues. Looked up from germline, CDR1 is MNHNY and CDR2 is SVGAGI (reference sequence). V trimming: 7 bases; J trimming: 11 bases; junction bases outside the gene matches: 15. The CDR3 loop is CASNDRGQPTGAFF. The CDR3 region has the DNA TGTGCCAGCAATGACAGGGGTCAACCTACTGGGGCTTTCTTT.

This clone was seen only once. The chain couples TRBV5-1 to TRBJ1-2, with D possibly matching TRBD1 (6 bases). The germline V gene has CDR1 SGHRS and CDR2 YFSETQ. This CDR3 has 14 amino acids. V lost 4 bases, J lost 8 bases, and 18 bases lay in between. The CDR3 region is CASSLTTGTRGYTF. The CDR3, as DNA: TGCGCCAGCAGCCTAACGACAGGTACTAGGGGCTACACCTTC. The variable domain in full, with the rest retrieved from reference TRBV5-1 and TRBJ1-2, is KAGVTQTPRYLIKTRGQQVTLSCSPISGHRSVSWYQQTPGQGLQFLFEYFSETQRNKGNFPGRFSGRQFSNSRSEMNVSTLELGDSALYLCASSLTTGTRGYTFGSGTRLTVV.

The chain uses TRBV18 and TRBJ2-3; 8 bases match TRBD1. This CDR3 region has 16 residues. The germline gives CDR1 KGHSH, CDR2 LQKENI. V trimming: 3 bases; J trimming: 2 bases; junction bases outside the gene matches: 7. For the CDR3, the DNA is TGTGCCAGCTCACCTGGGACAGGCCTCAACACAGATACGCAGTATTTT. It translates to CASSPGTGLNTDTQYF.

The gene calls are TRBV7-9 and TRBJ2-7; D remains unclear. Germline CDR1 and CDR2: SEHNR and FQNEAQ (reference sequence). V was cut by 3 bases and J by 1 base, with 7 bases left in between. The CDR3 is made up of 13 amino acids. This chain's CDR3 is CASSFSSSYEQYF. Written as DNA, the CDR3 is TGTGCCAGCAGCTTTAGTTCTTCCTACGAGCAGTACTTC.

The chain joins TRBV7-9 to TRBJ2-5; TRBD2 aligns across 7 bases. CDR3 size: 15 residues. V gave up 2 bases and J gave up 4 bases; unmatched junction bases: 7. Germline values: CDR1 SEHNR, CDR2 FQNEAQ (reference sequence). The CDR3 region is CASSLRSGMGETQYF. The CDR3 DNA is TGTGCCAGCAGCTTACGGAGCGGGATGGGAGAGACCCAGTACTTC.

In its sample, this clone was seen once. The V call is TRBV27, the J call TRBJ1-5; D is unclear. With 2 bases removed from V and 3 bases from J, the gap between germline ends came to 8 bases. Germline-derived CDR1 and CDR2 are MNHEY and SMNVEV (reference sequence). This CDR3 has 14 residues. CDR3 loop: CASSLGPLNQPQHF. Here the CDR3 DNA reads TGTGCCAGCAGTTTAGGCCCGCTCAATCAGCCCCAGCATTTT.

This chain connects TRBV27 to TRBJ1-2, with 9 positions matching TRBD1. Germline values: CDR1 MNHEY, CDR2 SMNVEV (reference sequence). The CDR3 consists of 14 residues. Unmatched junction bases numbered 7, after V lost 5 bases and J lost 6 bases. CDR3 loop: CASSAYRGPDGYTF. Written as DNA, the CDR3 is TGTGCCAGCAGTGCTTACAGGGGGCCGGATGGCTACACCTTC.

This chain's CDR3 is CASETPPSHEQYF. Here the CDR3 DNA reads TGTGCCAGCGAGACTCCGCCAAGCCACGAGCAGTACTTC. The rearrangement joins TRBV2 to TRBJ2-7; D gene ambiguous. V lost 8 bases and J lost 5, with 16 bases in between. Germline V lookup: CDR1 SNHLY, CDR2 FYNNEI. This CDR3 region has 13 residues.

CDR3: CASRFRDSEAFF. CDR3 nucleotides: TGTGCAAGTCGCTTCCGGGACTCTGAAGCTTTCTTT. The chain joins TRBV12-2 to TRBJ1-1. TRBV12-2 is tagged as a pseudogene. The CDR3 sequence is 12 residues long.

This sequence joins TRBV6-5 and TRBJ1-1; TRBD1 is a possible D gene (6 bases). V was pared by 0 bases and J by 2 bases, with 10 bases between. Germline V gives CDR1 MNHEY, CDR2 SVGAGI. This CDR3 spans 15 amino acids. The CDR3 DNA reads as TGTGCCAGCAGTTACTCGGACAGACAAAACACTGAAGCTTTCTTT. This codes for CASSYSDRQNTEAFF.

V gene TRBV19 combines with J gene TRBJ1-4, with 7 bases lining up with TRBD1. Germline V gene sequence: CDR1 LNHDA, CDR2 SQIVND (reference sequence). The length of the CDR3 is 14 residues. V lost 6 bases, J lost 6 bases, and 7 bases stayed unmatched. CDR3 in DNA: TGTGCCAGTAGGCAGGGGGGCAGCGATGAAAAACTGTTTTTT. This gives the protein CASRQGGSDEKLFF.

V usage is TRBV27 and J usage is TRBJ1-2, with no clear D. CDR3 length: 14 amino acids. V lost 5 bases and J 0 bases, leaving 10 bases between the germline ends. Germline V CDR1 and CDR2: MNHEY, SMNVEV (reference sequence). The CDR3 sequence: CASSLGGPNYGYTF. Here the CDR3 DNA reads TGTGCCAGCAGTCTAGGCGGGCCTAACTATGGCTACACCTTC.

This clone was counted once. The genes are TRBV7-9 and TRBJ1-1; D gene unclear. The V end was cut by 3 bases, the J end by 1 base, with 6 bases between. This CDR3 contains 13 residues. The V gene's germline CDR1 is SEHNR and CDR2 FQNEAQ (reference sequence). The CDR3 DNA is TGTGCCAGCAGCTTGAGGGAGAACACTGAAGCTTTCTTT. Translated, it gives CASSLRENTEAFF.

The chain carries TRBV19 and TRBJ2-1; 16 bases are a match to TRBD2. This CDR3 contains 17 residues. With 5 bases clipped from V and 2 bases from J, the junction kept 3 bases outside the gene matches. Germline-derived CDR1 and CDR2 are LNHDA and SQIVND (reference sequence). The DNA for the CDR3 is TGTGCCAGTAGTGGGACTAGCGGGAGGGCTACCTACAATGAGCAGTTCTTC. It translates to CASSGTSGRATYNEQFF.

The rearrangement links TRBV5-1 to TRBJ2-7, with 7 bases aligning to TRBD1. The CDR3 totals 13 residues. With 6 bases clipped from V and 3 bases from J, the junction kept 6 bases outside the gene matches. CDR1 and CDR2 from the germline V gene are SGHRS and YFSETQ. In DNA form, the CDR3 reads TGCGCCAGCAATGGGGACAGAAACTACGAGCAGTACTTC. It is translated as CASNGDRNYEQYF.

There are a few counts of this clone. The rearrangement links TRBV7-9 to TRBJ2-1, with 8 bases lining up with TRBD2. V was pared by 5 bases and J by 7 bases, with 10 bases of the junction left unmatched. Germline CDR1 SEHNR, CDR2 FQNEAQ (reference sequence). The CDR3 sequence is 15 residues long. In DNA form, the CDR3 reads TGTGCCAGCAGCGGTGAGGGACTAGTTGAGAATGAGCAGTTCTTC. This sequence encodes CASSGEGLVENEQFF.